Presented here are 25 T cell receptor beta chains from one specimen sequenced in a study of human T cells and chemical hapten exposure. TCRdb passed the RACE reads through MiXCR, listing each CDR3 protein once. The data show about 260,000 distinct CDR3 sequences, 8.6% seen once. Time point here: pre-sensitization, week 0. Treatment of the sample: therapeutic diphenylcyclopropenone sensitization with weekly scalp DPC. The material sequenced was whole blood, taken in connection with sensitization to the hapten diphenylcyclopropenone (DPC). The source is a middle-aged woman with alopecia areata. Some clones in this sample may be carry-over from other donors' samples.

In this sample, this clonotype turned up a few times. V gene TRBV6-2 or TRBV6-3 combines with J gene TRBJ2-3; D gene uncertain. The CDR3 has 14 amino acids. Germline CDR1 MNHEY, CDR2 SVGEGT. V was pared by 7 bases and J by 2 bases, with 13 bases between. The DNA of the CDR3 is TGTGCCAGCACCTACGGGCAGTTCACAGATACGCAGTATTTT. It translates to CASTYGQFTDTQYF.

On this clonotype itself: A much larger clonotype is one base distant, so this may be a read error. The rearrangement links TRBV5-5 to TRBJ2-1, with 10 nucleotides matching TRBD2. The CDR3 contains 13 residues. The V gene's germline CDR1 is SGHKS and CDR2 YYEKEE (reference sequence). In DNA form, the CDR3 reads TGTGCCAGCGCGGGACTAGCGTTCAATGTGCAGTTCTTC. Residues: CASAGLAFNVQFF.

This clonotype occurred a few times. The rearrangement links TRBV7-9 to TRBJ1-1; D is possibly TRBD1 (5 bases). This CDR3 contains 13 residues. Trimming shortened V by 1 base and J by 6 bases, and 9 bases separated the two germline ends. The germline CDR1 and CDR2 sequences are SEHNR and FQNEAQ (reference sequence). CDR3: CASSLGGDAEAFF. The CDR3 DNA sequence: TGTGCCAGCAGCTTAGGAGGGGACGCTGAAGCTTTCTTT. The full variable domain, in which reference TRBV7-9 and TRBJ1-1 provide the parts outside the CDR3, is DTGVSQNPRHKITKRGQNVTFRCDPISEHNRLYWYRQTLGQGPEFLTYFQNEAQLEKSRLLSDRFSAERPKGSFSTLEIQRTEQGDSAMYLCASSLGGDAEAFFGQGTRLTVV.

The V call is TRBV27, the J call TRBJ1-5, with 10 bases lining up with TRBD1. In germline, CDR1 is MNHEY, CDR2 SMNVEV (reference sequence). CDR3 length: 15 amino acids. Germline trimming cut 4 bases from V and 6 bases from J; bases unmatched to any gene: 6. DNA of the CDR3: TGTGCCAGCAGTTCGGGACAGGGGTTATTTCAGCCCCAGCATTTT. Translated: CASSSGQGLFQPQHF.

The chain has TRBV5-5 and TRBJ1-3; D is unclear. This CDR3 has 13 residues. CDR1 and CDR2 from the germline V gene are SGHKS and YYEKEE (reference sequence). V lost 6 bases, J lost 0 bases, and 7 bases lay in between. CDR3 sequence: CASNRDSGNTIYF. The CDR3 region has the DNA TGTGCCAGCAATCGAGACTCTGGAAACACCATATATTTT.

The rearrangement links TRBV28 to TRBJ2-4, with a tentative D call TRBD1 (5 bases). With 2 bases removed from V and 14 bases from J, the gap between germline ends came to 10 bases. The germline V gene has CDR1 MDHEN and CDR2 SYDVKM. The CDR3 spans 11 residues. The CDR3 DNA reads TGTGCCAGCAGTTTAGGCAGGGCTAAGTACTTC. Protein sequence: CASSLGRAKYF. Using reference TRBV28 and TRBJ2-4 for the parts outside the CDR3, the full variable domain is DVKVTQSSRYLVKRTGEKVFLECVQDMDHENMFWYRQDPGLGLRLIYFSYDVKMKEKGDIPEGYSVSREKKERFSLILESASTNQTSMYLCASSLGRAKYFGAGTRLSVL.

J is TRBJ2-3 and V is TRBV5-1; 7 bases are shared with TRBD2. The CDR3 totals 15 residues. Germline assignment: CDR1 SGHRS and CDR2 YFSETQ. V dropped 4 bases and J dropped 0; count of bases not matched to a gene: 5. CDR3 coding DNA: TGCGCCAGCAGCGGGGGGGATTCCAGCACAGATACGCAGTATTTT. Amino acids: CASSGGDSSTDTQYF.

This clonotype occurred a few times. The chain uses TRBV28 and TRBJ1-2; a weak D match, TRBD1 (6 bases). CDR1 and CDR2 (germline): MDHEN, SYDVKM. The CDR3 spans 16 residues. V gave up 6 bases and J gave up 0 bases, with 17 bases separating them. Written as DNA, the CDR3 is TGTGCCAGCAGCCTTATTGGGGGGGCGTCTAACTATGGCTACACCTTC. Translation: CASSLIGGASNYGYTF.

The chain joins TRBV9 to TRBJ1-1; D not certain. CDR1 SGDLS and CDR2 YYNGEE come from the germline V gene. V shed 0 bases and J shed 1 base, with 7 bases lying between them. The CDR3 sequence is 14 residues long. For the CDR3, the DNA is TGTGCCAGCAGCGTAGGTGTTAGGAACACTGAAGCTTTCTTT. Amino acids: CASSVGVRNTEAFF. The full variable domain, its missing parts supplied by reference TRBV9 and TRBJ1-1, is DSGVTQTPKHLITATGQRVTLRCSPRSGDLSVYWYQQSLDQGLQFLIQYYNGEERAKGNILERFSAQQFPDLHSELNLSSLELGDSALYFCASSVGVRNTEAFFGQGTRLTVV.

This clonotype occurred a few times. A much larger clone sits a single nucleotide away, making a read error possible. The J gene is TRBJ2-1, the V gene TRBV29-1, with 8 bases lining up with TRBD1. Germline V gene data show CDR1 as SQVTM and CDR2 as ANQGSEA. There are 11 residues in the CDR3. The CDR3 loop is CNVRTGNEQFF. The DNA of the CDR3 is TGCAACGTTAGGACAGGGAATGAGCAGTTCTTC.

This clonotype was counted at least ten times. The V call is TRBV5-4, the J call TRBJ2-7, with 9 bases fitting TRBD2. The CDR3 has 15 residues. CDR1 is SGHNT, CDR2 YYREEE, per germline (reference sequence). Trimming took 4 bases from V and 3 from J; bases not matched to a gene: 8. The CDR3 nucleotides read TGTGCCAGCAGCCCTCGTAGCGGGAGAGTCTACGAGCAGTACTTC. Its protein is CASSPRSGRVYEQYF.

CDR3 sequence reads: CASRGSLTITGELFF. The CDR3 DNA reads TGTGCCAGCAGAGGTAGCCTGACTATCACCGGGGAGCTGTTTTTT. The chain couples TRBV6-6 to TRBJ2-2; possible D gene TRBD2, 5 bases. The CDR3 covers 15 residues. CDR1 is MNHNY, CDR2 SVGAGI, per germline (reference sequence). V lost 6 bases and J 4 bases, leaving 15 bases between the germline ends.

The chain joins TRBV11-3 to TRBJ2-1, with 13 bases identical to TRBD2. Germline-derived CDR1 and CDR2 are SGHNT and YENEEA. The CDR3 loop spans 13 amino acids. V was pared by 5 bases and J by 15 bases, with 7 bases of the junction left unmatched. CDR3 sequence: CASSPGLAGRVFF. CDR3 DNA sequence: TGTGCCAGCAGCCCGGGACTAGCGGGAAGGGTGTTCTTC. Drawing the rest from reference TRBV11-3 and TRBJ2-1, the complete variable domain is EAGVVQSPRYKIIEKKQPVAFWCNPISGHNTLYWYLQNLGQGPELLIRYENEEAVDDSQLPKDRFSAERLKGVDSTLKIQPAELGDSAVYLCASSPGLAGRVFFGPGTRLTVL.

The DNA of the CDR3 is TGTGCCAGCAGTGAATGGGTAGGGAGGCAAGAGACCCAGTACTTC. Its translation: CASSEWVGRQETQYF. The genes are TRBV2 and TRBJ2-5, with D possibly TRBD2 on 6 matching bases. This CDR3 comprises 15 residues. Per the germline V gene, CDR1 is SNHLY and CDR2 is FYNNEI. V lost 2 bases to trimming and J lost 2 bases, with 12 bases between them.

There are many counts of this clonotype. This CDR3 is CASSSHNRDRGRGEYF. CDR3 DNA sequence: TGTGCCAGCAGCTCCCACAACCGGGACAGGGGACGAGGGGAGTACTTC. The chain is built from TRBV28 and TRBJ2-7, with 10 nucleotides matching TRBD1. The V gene end was trimmed by 6 bases and the J gene end by 11 bases; junction bases not matched to a gene: 19. In germline, CDR1 is MDHEN, CDR2 SYDVKM. The CDR3 runs 16 residues.

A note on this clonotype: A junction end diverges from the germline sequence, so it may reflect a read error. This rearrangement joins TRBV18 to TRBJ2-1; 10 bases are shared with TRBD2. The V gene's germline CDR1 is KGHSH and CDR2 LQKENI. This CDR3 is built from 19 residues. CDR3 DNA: TGTGCCAGCTCACCAATGGCAGGGGCTGGGACTAGCGCCTACAATGGGCAGTTCTTC. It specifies CASSPMAGAGTSAYNGQFF.

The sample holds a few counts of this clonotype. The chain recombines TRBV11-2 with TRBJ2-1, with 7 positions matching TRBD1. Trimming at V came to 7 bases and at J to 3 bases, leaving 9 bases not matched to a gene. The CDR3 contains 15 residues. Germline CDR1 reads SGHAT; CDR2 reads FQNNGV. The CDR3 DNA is TGTGCCAGCACAGAACAGGGGTTTGACTACAATGAGCAGTTCTTC. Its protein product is CASTEQGFDYNEQFF.

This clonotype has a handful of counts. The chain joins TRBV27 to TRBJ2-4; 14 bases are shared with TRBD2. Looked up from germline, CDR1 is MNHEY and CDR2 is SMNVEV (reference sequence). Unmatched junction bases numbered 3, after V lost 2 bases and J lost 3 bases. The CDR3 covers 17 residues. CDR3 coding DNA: TGTGCCAGCAGTTTACTTGGGACTAGCGGGAGCAAAAACATTCAGTACTTC. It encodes CASSLLGTSGSKNIQYF.

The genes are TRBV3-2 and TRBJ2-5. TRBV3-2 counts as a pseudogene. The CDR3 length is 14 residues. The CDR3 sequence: CASSQANPKETQYF. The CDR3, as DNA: TGTGCCAGCAGCCAAGCGAATCCTAAAGAGACCCAGTACTTC.

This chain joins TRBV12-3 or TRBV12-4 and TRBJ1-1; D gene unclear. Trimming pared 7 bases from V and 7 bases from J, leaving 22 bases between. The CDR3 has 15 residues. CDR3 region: CASTLLTGPRIEAFF. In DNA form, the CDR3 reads TGTGCCAGCACCTTGCTGACCGGTCCCCGAATTGAAGCTTTCTTT.

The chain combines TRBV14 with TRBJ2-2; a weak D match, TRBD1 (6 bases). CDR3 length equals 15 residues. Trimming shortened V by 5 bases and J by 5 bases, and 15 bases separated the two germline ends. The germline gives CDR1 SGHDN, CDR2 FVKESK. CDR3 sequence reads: CASSFNRVSTGELFF. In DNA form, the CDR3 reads TGTGCCAGCAGCTTCAACAGGGTGTCAACCGGGGAGCTGTTTTTT.

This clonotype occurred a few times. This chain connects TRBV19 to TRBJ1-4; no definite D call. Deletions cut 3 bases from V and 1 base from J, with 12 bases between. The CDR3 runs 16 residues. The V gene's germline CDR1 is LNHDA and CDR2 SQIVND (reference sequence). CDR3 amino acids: CASSIGQIGTNEKLFF. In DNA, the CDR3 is TGTGCCAGTAGTATTGGGCAGATTGGAACTAATGAAAAACTGTTTTTT.

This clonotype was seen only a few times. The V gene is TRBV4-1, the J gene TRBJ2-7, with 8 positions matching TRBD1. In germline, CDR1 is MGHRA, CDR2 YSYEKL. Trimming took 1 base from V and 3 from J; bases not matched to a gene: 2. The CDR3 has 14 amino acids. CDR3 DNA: TGCGCCAGCAGCCAAGCGGACAGGGACTACGAGCAGTACTTC. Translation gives CASSQADRDYEQYF.

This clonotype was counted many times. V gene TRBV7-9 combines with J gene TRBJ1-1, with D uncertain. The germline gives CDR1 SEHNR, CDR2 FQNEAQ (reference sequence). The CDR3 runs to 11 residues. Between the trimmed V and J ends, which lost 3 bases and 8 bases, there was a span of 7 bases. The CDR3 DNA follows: TGTGCCAGCAGCTTCCCCGGCGAAGCTTTCTTT. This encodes CASSFPGEAFF. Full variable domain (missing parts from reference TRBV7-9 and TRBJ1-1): DTGVSQNPRHKITKRGQNVTFRCDPISEHNRLYWYRQTLGQGPEFLTYFQNEAQLEKSRLLSDRFSAERPKGSFSTLEIQRTEQGDSAMYLCASSFPGEAFFGQGTRLTVV.

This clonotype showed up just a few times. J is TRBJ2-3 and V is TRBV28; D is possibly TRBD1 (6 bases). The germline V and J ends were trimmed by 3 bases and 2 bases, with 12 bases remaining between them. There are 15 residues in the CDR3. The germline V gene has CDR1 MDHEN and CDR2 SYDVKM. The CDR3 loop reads CASSFGTQATDTQYF. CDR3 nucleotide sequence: TGTGCCAGCAGTTTCGGGACACAAGCCACAGATACGCAGTATTTT.